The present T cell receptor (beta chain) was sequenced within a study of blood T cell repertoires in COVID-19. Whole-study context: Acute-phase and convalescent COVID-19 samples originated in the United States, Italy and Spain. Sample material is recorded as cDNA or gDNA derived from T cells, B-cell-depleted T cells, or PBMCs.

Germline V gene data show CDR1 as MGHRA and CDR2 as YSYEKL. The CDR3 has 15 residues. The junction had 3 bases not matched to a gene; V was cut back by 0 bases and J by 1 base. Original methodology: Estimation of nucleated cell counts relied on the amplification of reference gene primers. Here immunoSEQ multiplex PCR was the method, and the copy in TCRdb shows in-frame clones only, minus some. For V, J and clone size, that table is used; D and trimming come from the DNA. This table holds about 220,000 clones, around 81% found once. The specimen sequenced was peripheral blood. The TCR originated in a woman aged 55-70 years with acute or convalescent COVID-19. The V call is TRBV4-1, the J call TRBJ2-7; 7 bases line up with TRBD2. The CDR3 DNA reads TGCGCCAGCAGCCAAGAGTCTAGCGGATCCTACGAGCAGTACTTC. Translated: CASSQESSGSYEQYF.